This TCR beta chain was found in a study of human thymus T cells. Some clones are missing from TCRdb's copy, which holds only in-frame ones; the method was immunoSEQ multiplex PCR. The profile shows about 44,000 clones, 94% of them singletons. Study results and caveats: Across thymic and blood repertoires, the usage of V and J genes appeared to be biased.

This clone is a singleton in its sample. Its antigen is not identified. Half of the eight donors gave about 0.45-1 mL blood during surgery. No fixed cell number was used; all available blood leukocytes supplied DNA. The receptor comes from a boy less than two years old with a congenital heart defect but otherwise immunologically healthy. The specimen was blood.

Here the CDR3 DNA reads TGTGCCAGCAGCTTAACGGGGCGGGCCCAAGAGACCCAGTACTTC. Translated, it gives CASSLTGRAQETQYF. The rearrangement joins TRBV7-3 to TRBJ2-5; D might be TRBD1 or TRBD2, each matching 5 bases. CDR3 length equals 15 residues. Germline CDR1 SGHTA, CDR2 FQGTGA. The germline V and J ends were trimmed by 0 bases and 1 base, with 9 bases remaining between them.